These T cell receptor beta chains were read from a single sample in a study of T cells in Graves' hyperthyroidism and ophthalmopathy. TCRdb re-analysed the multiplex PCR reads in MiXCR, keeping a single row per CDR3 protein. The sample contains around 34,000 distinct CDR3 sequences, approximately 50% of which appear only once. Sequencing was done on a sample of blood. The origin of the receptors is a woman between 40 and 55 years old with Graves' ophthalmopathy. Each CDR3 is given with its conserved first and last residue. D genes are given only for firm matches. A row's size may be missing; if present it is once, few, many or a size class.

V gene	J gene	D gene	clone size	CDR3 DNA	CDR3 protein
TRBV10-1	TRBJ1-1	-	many	TGCGCCAGCAGTGTAGGGGTTGGGACTGAAGCTTTCTTT	CASSVGVGTEAFF
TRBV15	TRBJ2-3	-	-	TGTGCCACCAGTAATTGGCGGGGGCCAAGCACAGATACGCAGTATTTT	CATSNWRGPSTDTQYF
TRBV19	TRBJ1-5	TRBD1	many	TGTGCCAGTAGTCCACGACAGGGAATCGTGGGCAATCAGCCCCAGCATTTT	CASSPRQGIVGNQPQHF
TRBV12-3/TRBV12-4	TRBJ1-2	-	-	TGTGCCAGCAACACTCGGGGGGGAGGGTATGGCTACACCTTC	CASNTRGGGYGYTF
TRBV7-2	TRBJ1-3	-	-	TGTGCCAGCAGCCCCCCCTGGGACACCATATATTTT	CASSPPWDTIYF
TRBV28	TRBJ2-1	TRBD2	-	TGTGCCAGCACCCCGGCTAGCGGGAGCCCACCTGAACAGTTCTTC	CASTPASGSPPEQFF
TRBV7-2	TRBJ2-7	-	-	TGTGCCAGCAGCTTGGCCTACGGGCAGTACTTC	CASSLAYGQYF
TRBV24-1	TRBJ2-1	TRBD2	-	TGTGCCACCAGGGCTAGCGGGAGGAATGAGCAGTTCTTC	CATRASGRNEQFF
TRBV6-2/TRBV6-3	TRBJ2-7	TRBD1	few	TGTGCCAGCAGTTACTCGACGGTAGGGGGACAGGGACACAGTTCTCCCTACGAGCAGTACTTC	CASSYSTVGGQGHSSPYEQYF
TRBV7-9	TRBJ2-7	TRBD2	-	TGCGCCAGCAGCCAAGGGAGCGGGAGTCACACTCCCGAGCAGTACTTC	CASSQGSGSHTPEQYF
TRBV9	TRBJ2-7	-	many	TGTGCCAGCAGCGTAGGTAGTGACTCCTACGAGCAGTACTTC	CASSVGSDSYEQYF
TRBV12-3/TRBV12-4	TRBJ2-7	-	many	TGTGCCAGCAGTCTATGGACAGACTCCTACGAGCAGTACTTC	CASSLWTDSYEQYF
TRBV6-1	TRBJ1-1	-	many	TGTGCCAGCAGGGTCGAGCTGAACACTGAAGCTTTCTTT	CASRVELNTEAFF
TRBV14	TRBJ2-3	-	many	TGTGCCAGCAGCAAACAGGGTTGGGACACAGATACGCAGTATTTT	CASSKQGWDTDTQYF
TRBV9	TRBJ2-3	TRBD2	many	TGTGCCAGCAGTACGGGAACCGGGACTAGCGGGGGAGGCACAGATACGCAGTATTTT	CASSTGTGTSGGGTDTQYF
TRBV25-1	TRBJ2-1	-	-	TGTGCCAGCAGTGAATACAGCGGATACAATAGTGAGCAGTTCTTC	CASSEYSGYNSEQFF
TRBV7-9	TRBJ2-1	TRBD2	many	TGTGCCAGCAGCTCCTGGGAGGGGACTAGCGGGATTAGCTCCTACAATGAGCAGTTCTTC	CASSSWEGTSGISSYNEQFF
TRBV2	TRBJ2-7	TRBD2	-	TGTGCCAGCCCCCCTAGCGGGAGGGCCGACGAGCAGTACTTC	CASPPSGRADEQYF
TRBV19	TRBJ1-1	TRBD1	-	TGTGCCACCGGGACAGAGATGAACACTGAAGCTTTCTTT	CATGTEMNTEAFF
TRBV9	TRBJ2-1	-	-	TGTGCCAGCAGCGCGGAGCAGGTCTTC	CASSAEQVF
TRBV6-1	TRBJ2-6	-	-	TGTGCCAGCAGTGAAGGAGGGGCCAACGTCCTGACTTTC	CASSEGGANVLTF
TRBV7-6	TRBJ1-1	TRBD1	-	TGTGCCAGCAGCTTAGGGACAGGAGGTGACACTGAAGCTTCCTTT	CASSLGTGGDTEASF
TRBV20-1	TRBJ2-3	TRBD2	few	TGCAGTGCTTCCCTAGCGGGATCTTTATCAGATACGCAGTATTTT	CSASLAGSLSDTQYF
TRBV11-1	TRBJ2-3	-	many	TGTGCCAGCAGCTTACAACACTCGGGCACAGATACGCAGTATTTT	CASSLQHSGTDTQYF
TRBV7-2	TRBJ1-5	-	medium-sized	TGTGCCAGCACCACTTCCAATCAGCCCCAGCATTTT	CASTTSNQPQHF
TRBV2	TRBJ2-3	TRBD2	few	TGTGCCAGCAGTTCGGGACTAGGCACAGATACGCAGTATTTT	CASSSGLGTDTQYF
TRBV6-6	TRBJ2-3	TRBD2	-	TGTGCCAGCAGCGGGACTAGCAAGGGAAATGAGCAGTATTTT	CASSGTSKGNEQYF
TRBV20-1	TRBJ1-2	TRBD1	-	TGCAGTGCTAGAGGGGGTTTCGGGACAGAAACTTATGGCTACACCTTC	CSARGGFGTETYGYTF
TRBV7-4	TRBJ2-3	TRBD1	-	TGTGCCAGCAGCGAGGACACAGGGGTCCCAGATACGCAGTATTTT	CASSEDTGVPDTQYF
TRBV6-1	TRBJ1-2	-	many	TGTGCCAGCACCGCCGGAGGGGGAGAGGGCTATGGCTACACCTTC	CASTAGGGEGYGYTF
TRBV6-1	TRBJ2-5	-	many	TGTGCCAGCAGTGACCGAACCCTGGACGGGTACCAAGAGACCCAGTACTTC	CASSDRTLDGYQETQYF
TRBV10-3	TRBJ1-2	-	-	TGTGCCATCAGTGAGGGGGCCGCTGTAAACTATGGCTACACCTTC	CAISEGAAVNYGYTF
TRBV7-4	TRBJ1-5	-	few	TGTGCCAGCAGGTTAGTGAATCAGCCCCAGCATTTT	CASRLVNQPQHF
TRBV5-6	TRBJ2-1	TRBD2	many	TGTGCCAGCAGCTTTCTGGGGGGAGGGCCCTCCTACAATGAGCAGTTCTTC	CASSFLGGGPSYNEQFF
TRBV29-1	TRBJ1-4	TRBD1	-	TGCAGCGTTGAACAGGGGGCTTTTAATGAAAAACTGTTTTTT	CSVEQGAFNEKLFF
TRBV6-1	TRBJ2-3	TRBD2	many	TGTGCCAGCAGCTGGGGGGGACTAGCGGATACAGATACGCAGTATTTT	CASSWGGLADTDTQYF
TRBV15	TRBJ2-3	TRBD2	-	TGTGCCACCAGCAGCTTTCCTCTAGCGGGAGGCAGCACAGATACGCAGTATTTT	CATSSFPLAGGSTDTQYF
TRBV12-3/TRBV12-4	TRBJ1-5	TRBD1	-	TGTGCCAGCAGTGCTCCGGGACAGCGCAGCAATCAGCCCCAGCATTTT	CASSAPGQRSNQPQHF
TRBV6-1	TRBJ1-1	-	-	TGTGCCAGCAGTGGCTTCAGGAGGGACACGGAAGCTTTCTTT	CASSGFRRDTEAFF
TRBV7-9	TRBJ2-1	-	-	TGTGCCAGCAGCTTAACGACAGGTTCGTACAATGAGCAGTTCTTC	CASSLTTGSYNEQFF
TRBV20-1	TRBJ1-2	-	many	TGCAGTGCTAGGAACCAGGGGTTTTCTGGCTACACCTTC	CSARNQGFSGYTF
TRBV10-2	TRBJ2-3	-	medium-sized	TGCGCCAGCAGGGCCCTGGTCGTCCCAGATACGCAGTATTTT	CASRALVVPDTQYF
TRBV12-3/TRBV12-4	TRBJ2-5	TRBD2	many	TGTGCCAGCAGTTGGGGGGGAGCGGGAGGGTTCCAAGAGACCCAGTACTTC	CASSWGGAGGFQETQYF
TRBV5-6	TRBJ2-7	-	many	TGTGCCAGCAGCTTGTGGGGCGAATCCTACGAGCAGTACTTC	CASSLWGESYEQYF
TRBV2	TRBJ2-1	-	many	TGTGCCAGCAGTGAAGCCTACAATGAGCAGTTCTTC	CASSEAYNEQFF
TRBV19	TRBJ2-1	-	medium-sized	TGTGCCAGTAGTCCTCCGATTGTCCATGAGCAGTTCTTC	CASSPPIVHEQFF
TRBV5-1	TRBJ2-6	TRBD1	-	TGCGCCAGCAGCCAAGGACAGGGGGCTGGGGCCAACGTCCTGACTTTC	CASSQGQGAGANVLTF
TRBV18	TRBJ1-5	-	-	TGTGCCAGCTCACCACAGGATCCAAGGGAGCCCCAGCATTTT	CASSPQDPREPQHF
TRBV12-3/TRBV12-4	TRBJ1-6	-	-	TGTGCCAGCAGTTTGGAAGGGGGAGGCTCACCCCTCCACTTT	CASSLEGGGSPLHF
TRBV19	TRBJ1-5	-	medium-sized	TGTGCCAGTAGTACTTGGGAAGGCAATCAGCCCCAGCATTTT	CASSTWEGNQPQHF
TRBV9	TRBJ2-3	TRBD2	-	TGTGCCAGCAGCGGGACTAGCGGGGGAGATACGCAGTATTTT	CASSGTSGGDTQYF
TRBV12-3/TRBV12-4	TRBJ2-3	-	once	TGTGCCAGCAGTTCTAGTGGAGAAGATACGCAGTACTTT	CASSSSGEDTQYF
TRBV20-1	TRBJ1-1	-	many	TGCAGAGCTAGGGAGAACACTGAAGCTTTCTTT	CRARENTEAFF
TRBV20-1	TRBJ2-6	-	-	TGCAGTGCTAGAGGCCAGGGGGCCAACGTCCTGACTTTC	CSARGQGANVLTF
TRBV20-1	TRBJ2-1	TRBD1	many	TGCAGTGCGTTGAAGGACAGGAAAAACTTCAATGAGCAGTTCTTC	CSALKDRKNFNEQFF
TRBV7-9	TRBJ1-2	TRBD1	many	TGTGCCAGCAGCTTATCCACCAGGGGGCATTACACCTTC	CASSLSTRGHYTF
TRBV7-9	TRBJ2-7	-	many	TGTGCCAGCAGCTTAGGGCAACAGTCCTACGAGCAGTACTTC	CASSLGQQSYEQYF
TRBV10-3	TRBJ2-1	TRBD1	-	TGTGCCATCAGTCCGGGACAGGGAGCGGGTGACAATGAGCAGTTCTTC	CAISPGQGAGDNEQFF
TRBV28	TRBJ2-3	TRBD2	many	TGTGCCAGCAGTTTCAAAGTTCTAGCGGGAGGCCCAGCCAGGGATACGCAGTATTTT	CASSFKVLAGGPARDTQYF